The rows below give T cell receptor beta chains drawn from one sample of a study of shared clonotypes between healthy human individuals. Clones were sequenced by immunoSEQ multiplex PCR, and TCRdb holds only the in-frame ones, with some missing. The table has 2 million to 2.5 million clones, more than 90% seen once. The sample comprised naive CD4+ T cells sorted from blood. The receptors were gathered from a man younger than 35 in good health. Both conserved end residues are part of each CDR3. The order of the fields is J gene, clone size, D gene, V gene, CDR3 protein, CDR3 DNA. D genes are given only for firm matches. Clone size, where shown, is once, few, many, or a class for clones that have expanded.

J gene: TRBJ1-5
clone size: .
D gene: .
V gene: TRBV30
CDR3 protein: CAWSGTGINQPQHF
CDR3 DNA: TGTGCCTGGAGTGGCACAGGGATCAATCAGCCCCAGCATTTT

J gene: TRBJ2-5
clone size: .
D gene: .
V gene: TRBV7-8
CDR3 protein: CASSLHRFGQETQYF
CDR3 DNA: TGTGCCAGCAGCCTCCATAGATTTGGGCAAGAGACCCAGTACTTC

J gene: TRBJ1-1
clone size: .
D gene: .
V gene: TRBV27
CDR3 protein: CASSFRGMNTEAFF
CDR3 DNA: TGTGCCAGCAGTTTCCGGGGGATGAACACTGAAGCTTTCTTT

J gene: TRBJ1-4
clone size: .
D gene: TRBD1
V gene: TRBV6-4
CDR3 protein: CASSRDRGEKLFF
CDR3 DNA: TGTGCCAGCAGCCGGGACAGGGGTGAAAAACTGTTTTTT

J gene: TRBJ1-2
clone size: once
D gene: TRBD1
V gene: TRBV30
CDR3 protein: CAWSAHQRQGDGYTF
CDR3 DNA: TGTGCCTGGAGTGCCCACCAAAGACAGGGCGATGGCTACACCTTC

J gene: TRBJ1-6
clone size: .
D gene: .
V gene: TRBV7-2
CDR3 protein: CASSPPAALWDTLHF
CDR3 DNA: TGTGCCAGCAGCCCCCCGGCCGCTCTTTGGGATACCCTCCACTTT

J gene: TRBJ2-7
clone size: .
D gene: .
V gene: TRBV9
CDR3 protein: CASSPDGGFGEQYF
CDR3 DNA: TGTGCCAGCAGCCCTGACGGGGGCTTCGGCGAGCAGTACTTC

J gene: TRBJ2-7
clone size: .
D gene: .
V gene: TRBV5-1
CDR3 protein: CASSLPASSSYEQYF
CDR3 DNA: TGCGCCAGCAGCTTGCCGGCCAGCAGCTCCTACGAGCAGTACTTC

J gene: TRBJ2-3
clone size: .
D gene: .
V gene: TRBV7-9
CDR3 protein: CASSGGDTTFSDTQYF
CDR3 DNA: TGTGCCAGCAGCGGCGGGGATACGACATTCTCGGATACGCAGTATTTT

J gene: TRBJ2-6
clone size: .
D gene: .
V gene: TRBV18
CDR3 protein: CASSPPTGGDGANVLTF
CDR3 DNA: TGTGCCAGCTCACCACCGACCGGGGGCGACGGGGCCAACGTCCTGACTTTC

J gene: TRBJ2-7
clone size: .
D gene: .
V gene: TRBV5-6
CDR3 protein: CASSSGGYEQYF
CDR3 DNA: TGTGCCAGCAGCTCCGGGGGCTACGAGCAGTACTTC

J gene: TRBJ2-5
clone size: .
D gene: TRBD2
V gene: TRBV19
CDR3 protein: CASSPGTTRETQYF
CDR3 DNA: TGTGCCAGTAGTCCCGGGACTACTAGAGAGACCCAGTACTTC

J gene: TRBJ2-7
clone size: .
D gene: TRBD1
V gene: TRBV5-4
CDR3 protein: CASSLQQGAYEQYF
CDR3 DNA: TGTGCCAGCAGCTTGCAACAGGGGGCCTACGAGCAGTACTTC

J gene: TRBJ2-1
clone size: .
D gene: .
V gene: TRBV5-1
CDR3 protein: CASGKALSSYNEQFF
CDR3 DNA: TGCGCCAGCGGCAAGGCCTTGAGCTCCTACAATGAGCAGTTCTTC